This T cell receptor (beta chain) was found in a study of blood T cell repertoires in COVID-19. Study background: Samples of COVID-19 (acute and convalescent) were obtained from the United States, Italy and Spain. The cDNA or gDNA used as material had been derived from T cells, B-cell-depleted T cells, or PBMCs.

Study processing details: Using reference gene primer amplification, nucleated cell counts were estimated. TCRdb keeps only in-frame clones here, not all; method: immunoSEQ multiplex PCR. That table furnishes V, J and clone size, whereas the DNA furnished D and trimming. Of about 250,000 clones listed, roughly 80% were seen once; the top ten hold about 4.8%. This CDR3 spans 16 amino acids. Germline loops: CDR1 LGHNA, CDR2 YSLEER. The J segment lost 4 bases and the V segment lost 0 bases, leaving 7 bases of the junction unmatched. Sequencing used peripheral blood. This chain links TRBV4-3 with TRBJ1-1, with 8 nucleotides matching TRBD1. The TCR sequence derives from a woman aged 70-85 years with acute or convalescent COVID-19. The CDR3 DNA is TGCGCCAGCAGCCAAGACCCCTCGACAGGGGCCACTGAAGCTTTCTTT. It yields the protein CASSQDPSTGATEAFF.